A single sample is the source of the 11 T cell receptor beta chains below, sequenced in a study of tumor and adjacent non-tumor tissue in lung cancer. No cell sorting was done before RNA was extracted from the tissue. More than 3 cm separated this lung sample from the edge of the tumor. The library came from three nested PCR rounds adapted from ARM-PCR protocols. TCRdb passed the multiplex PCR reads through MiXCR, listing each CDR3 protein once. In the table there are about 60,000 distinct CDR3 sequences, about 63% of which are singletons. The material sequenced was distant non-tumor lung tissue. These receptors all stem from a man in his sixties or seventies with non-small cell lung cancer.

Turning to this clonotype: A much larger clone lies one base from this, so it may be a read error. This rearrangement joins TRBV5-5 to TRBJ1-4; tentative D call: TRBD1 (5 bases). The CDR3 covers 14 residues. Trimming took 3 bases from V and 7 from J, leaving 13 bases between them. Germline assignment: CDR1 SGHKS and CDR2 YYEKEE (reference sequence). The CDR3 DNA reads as TGTGCCAGCAGCTCCGGGTCAGGGACTGAAAAACTGTTTTTT. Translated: CASSSGSGTEKLFF.

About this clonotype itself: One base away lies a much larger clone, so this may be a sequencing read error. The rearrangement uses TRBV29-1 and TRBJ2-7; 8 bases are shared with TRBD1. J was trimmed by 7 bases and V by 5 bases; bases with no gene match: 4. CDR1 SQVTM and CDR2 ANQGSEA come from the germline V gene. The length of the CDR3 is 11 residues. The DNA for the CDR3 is TGCAGCGTTCACAGGGGGGCGGAGCAGTACTTC. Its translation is CSVHRGAEQYF.

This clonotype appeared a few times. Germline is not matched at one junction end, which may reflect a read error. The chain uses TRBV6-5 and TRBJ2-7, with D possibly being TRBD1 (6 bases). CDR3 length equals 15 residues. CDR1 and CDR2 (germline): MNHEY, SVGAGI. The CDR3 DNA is TGTGCCGGCAGTTACTCCTCGGACAGTGGAAGTAAGCAATACTTC. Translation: CAGSYSSDSGSKQYF.

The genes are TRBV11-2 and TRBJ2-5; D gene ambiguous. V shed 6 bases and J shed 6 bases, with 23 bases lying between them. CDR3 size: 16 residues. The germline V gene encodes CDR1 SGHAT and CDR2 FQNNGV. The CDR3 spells CASSLGSLDAKKTQYF. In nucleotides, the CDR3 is TGTGCCAGCAGTTTGGGCAGTCTGGATGCAAAGAAGACCCAGTACTTC.

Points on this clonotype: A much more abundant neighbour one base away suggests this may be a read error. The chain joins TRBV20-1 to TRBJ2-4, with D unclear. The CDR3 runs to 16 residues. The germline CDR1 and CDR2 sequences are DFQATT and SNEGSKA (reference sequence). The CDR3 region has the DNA TGCAGAGCTAGAGACGGTACACCGAGAGCCAAAAACATTCAGTACTTC. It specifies CRARDGTPRAKNIQYF.

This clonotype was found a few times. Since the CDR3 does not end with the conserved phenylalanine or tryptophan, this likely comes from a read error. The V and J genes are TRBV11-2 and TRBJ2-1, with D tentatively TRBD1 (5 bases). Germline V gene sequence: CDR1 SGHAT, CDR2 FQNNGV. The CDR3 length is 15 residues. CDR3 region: CASSLRTSLYNEQFS. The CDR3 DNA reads TGTGCCAGCAGCTTAAGGACAAGTCTTTACAATGAACAGTTCTCC.

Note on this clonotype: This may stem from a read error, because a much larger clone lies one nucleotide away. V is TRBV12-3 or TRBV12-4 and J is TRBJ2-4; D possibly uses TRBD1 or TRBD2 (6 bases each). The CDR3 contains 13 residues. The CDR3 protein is CASRSGARNIQYF. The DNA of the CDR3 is TGTGCGAGCCGTTCGGGGGCCAGAAACATTCAGTACTTC.

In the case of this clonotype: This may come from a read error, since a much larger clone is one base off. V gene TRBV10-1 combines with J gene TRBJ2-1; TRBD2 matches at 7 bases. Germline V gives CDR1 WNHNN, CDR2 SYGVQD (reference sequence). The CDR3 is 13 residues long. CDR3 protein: CACSLASGYEQFF. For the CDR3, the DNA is TGCGCCTGCAGTCTTGCTAGCGGCTATGAGCAGTTCTTC.

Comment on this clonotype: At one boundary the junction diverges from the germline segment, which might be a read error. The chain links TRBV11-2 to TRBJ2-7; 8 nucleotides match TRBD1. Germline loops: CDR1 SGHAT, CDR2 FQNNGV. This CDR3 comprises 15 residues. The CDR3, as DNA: TGTACCAGCAGCTCAGGACAGGGCAAGGCCTACGAGCAGTACTTC. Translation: CTSSSGQGKAYEQYF. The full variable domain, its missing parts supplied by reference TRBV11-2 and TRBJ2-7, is EAGVAQSPRYKIIEKRQSVAFWCNPISGHATLYWYQQILGQGPKLLIQFQNNGVVDDSQLPKDRFSAERLKGVDSTLKIQPAKLEDSAVYLCTSSSGQGKAYEQYFGPGTRLTVT.

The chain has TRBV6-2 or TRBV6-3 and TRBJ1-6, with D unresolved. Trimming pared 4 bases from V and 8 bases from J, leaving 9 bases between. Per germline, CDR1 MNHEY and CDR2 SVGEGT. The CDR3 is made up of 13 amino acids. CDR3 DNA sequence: TGTGCCAGCAGTTGGAGCGGAGATTCACCCCTCCACTTT. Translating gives CASSWSGDSPLHF.

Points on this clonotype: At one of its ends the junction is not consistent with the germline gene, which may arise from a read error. The CDR3 nucleotides read TGTGCCTGGGCAGGACAGGGTGACGAGCAGTATTTC. It is translated as CAWAGQGDEQYF. The rearrangement uses TRBV30 and TRBJ2-7, with 8 nucleotides matching TRBD1. The CDR3 totals 12 residues. Looked up from germline, CDR1 is GTSNPN and CDR2 is SVGIG (reference sequence).